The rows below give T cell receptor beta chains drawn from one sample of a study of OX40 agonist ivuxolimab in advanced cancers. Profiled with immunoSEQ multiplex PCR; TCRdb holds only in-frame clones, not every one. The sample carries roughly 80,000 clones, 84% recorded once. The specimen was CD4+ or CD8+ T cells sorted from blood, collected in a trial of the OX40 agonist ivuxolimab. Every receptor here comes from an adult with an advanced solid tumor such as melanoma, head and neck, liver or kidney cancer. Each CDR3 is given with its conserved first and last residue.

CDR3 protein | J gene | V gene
CAAKRGNGANVLTF | TRBJ2-6 | TRBV7-9
CASSFLVRGAGTEAFF | TRBJ1-1 | TRBV28
CASRGVGKNSGNTIYF | TRBJ1-3 | TRBV2
CASSLGGGNYGYTF | TRBJ1-2 | TRBV7-9
CASSYPHRGNNQPQHF | TRBJ1-5 | TRBV6-6
CASSVGRGGDATDTQYF | TRBJ2-3 | TRBV9
CASSPFERQETQYF | TRBJ2-5 | TRBV11-2
CASTPRQQNTEAFF | TRBJ1-1 | TRBV9
CASSNQMGLQPQHF | TRBJ1-5 | TRBV7-2
CAWSKGMNTEAFF | TRBJ1-1 | TRBV30
CAKGREGSGYTF | TRBJ1-2 | TRBV19
CASSPQSQADTQYF | TRBJ2-3 | TRBV7-2
CASSSSGGQYEQYF | TRBJ2-7 | TRBV27
CASSIMGTGENTQYF | TRBJ2-3 | TRBV19
CASSQRDTYEKLFF | TRBJ1-4 | TRBV5-6
CAISGGAETQYF | TRBJ2-5 | TRBV10-3
CASSQELDRASGANVLTF | TRBJ2-6 | TRBV5-4
CASSQGVNGGPQHF | TRBJ1-5 | TRBV4-3
CASTHGAEETQYF | TRBJ2-5 | TRBV7-2
CASSSEGARYNSPLHF | TRBJ1-6 | TRBV5-1
CARWTYGYTF | TRBJ1-2 | TRBV7-5
CASSDRPLGELFF | TRBJ2-2 | TRBV6-4
CASSLEPYEQYF | TRBJ2-7 | TRBV7-8
CASRGRWSGNTIYF | TRBJ1-3 | TRBV6-5
CASSTGPNTEAFF | TRBJ1-1 | TRBV18
CAWSATGRQTGYTF | TRBJ1-2 | TRBV30
CASSGTGMTYNEQFF | TRBJ2-1 | TRBV5-8
CASRYSNREDTEAFF | TRBJ1-1 | TRBV28
CASRGDNSYEQYF | TRBJ2-7 | TRBV5-4
CATSGLARPSTDTQYF | TRBJ2-3 | TRBV19
CASSSQNRGGYTF | TRBJ1-2 | TRBV19
CATSRDGGGGKPSGNTIYF | TRBJ1-3 | TRBV15
CASGLLTNTIYF | TRBJ1-3 | TRBV12-5
CASSLGEFPQETQYF | TRBJ2-5 | TRBV7-3
CASSATGTGELFF | TRBJ2-2 | TRBV6-1
CASRAGQATDTQYF | TRBJ2-3 | TRBV28
CASSLVASGNTIYF | TRBJ1-3 | TRBV28
CASSLEDGNYGYTF | TRBJ1-2 | TRBV5-1
CAKQGANEKLFF | TRBJ1-4 | TRBV13
CASSFSTDTQYF | TRBJ2-3 | TRBV7-2
CASSLYLGPAGSPLHF | TRBJ1-6 | TRBV5-4
CASSDSPGLDNEQFF | TRBJ2-1 | TRBV6-4
CASSLTGSPLHF | TRBJ1-6 | TRBV11-1
CASSPDRATGELFF | TRBJ2-2 | TRBV18
CASSGRRGIQYF | TRBJ2-7 | TRBV7-2
CARGQGIRNGYTF | TRBJ1-2 | TRBV27
CASSSLTGGSNQPQHF | TRBJ1-5 | TRBV28
CSVVLSTRQETQYF | TRBJ2-5 | TRBV29-1
CASSPGQGEQYF | TRBJ2-7 | TRBV2
CASSQQGSGANVLTF | TRBJ2-6 | TRBV7-2
CASSARDRSYEQYF | NA | TRBV9
CASSLGQGVETQYF | TRBJ2-5 | TRBV7-7
CASSLGENSVNTEAFF | TRBJ1-1 | TRBV5-1
CASSFGQITGELFF | TRBJ2-2 | TRBV5-4
CASRDDGRRAETQYF | TRBJ2-5 | TRBV5-5